This T cell receptor (beta chain) is drawn from a study of blood T cell repertoires in COVID-19. Study-level information: Samples representing acute and convalescent COVID-19 were sourced from the United States, Italy and Spain. From T cells, B-cell-depleted T cells, or PBMCs came the material, which was cDNA or gDNA.

This clone was seen just once. Original processing methods: Scientists estimated how many nucleated cells there were by amplifying reference gene primers. Sequencing was performed with immunoSEQ multiplex PCR; in TCRdb, only in-frame clones are kept and a portion is missing. The V and J calls and clone size are taken from that table; D and trimming were inferred from the DNA. Here the sample spans about 270,000 clones, approximately 90% being singletons. Trimming removed 8 bases from V and 10 bases from J, with 24 bases in between. The CDR3 length is 15 residues. From germline, CDR1 is MNHEY and CDR2 SVGAGI.

Sequenced: peripheral blood. This clonotype was obtained from a man aged 60-69 years who had recovered from COVID-19. This chain links TRBV6-5 with TRBJ2-1, with D perhaps matching TRBD2 (6 bases). CDR3 bases: TGTGCCAGCCTCCCGCGGGGTGGGGCGGAAGCAGAGCAGTTCTTC. Its translation is CASLPRGGAEAEQFF.